Given below is one T cell receptor (beta chain) in context. It was during active infection that Seattle patients were enrolled and then longitudinally followed. This entry is derived from a study of blood T cell repertoires in COVID-19. Study summary: Samples of COVID-19 (acute and convalescent) were obtained from the United States, Italy and Spain. T cells, B-cell-depleted T cells, or PBMCs provided the cDNA or gDNA that served as material.

Study processing details: Estimates of nucleated cell counts were drawn from the amplification of reference gene primers. Clones were read by immunoSEQ multiplex PCR, and TCRdb kept only the in-frame ones, dropping some. That table furnishes V, J and clone size, whereas the DNA furnished D and trimming. The table lists around 320,000 clones, approximately 89% of them singletons, with around 10% in the top ten. Trimming removed 2 bases at V and 1 base at J, with 15 bases between. CDR3 length equals 15 residues. The V gene's germline CDR1 is SQVTM and CDR2 ANQGSEA. The receptor comes from a woman aged 25 to 39 with COVID-19, enrolled during active disease. This chain connects TRBV29-1 to TRBJ2-7; TRBD2 is a possible D gene (6 bases). The sequenced material came from peripheral blood. CDR3 loop: CSVELREGSSYEQYF. CDR3 sequence (DNA): TGCAGCGTTGAACTGCGGGAAGGTAGTTCCTACGAGCAGTACTTC.